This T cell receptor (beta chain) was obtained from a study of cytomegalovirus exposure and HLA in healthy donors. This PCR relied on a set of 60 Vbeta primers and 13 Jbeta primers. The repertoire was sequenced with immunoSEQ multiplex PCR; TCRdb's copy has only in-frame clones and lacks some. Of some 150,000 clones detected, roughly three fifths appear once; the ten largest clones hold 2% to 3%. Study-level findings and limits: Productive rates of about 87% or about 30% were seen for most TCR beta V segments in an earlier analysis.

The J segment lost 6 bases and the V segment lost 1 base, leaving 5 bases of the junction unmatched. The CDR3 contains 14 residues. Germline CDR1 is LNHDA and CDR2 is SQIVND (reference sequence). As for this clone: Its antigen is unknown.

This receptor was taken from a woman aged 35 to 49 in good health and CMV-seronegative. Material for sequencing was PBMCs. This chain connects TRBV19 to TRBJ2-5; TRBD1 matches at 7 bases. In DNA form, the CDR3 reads TGTGCCAGTAGTATAGGAGGGGGCATGCAGACCCAGTACTTC. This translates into CASSIGGGMQTQYF.